This T cell receptor (beta chain) was sequenced for a study of T cells in Graves' hyperthyroidism and ophthalmopathy. From RNA transcripts, TCR beta CDR3 regions were amplified. HTBI primers drove first-round RT-PCR of the TCR CDR3. TCRdb ran MiXCR on the multiplex PCR reads and lists one entry per CDR3 protein. The table records some 300,000 distinct CDR3 sequences, about 19% of them present only once. V shed 5 bases and J 4 bases; nucleotides not matched to a gene: 13. CDR1 and CDR2 (germline): MNHNS, SASEGT. This CDR3 region has 16 residues. This sequence originates from a man over 45 with Graves' ophthalmopathy. What was sequenced was blood. The chain carries TRBV6-1 and TRBJ2-5; TRBD2 matches at 7 bases. As DNA, the CDR3 is TGTGCCAGCAGTTCCCTAAGGACGGGGGGAGGAGAGACCCAGTACTTC. It specifies CASSSLRTGGGETQYF.